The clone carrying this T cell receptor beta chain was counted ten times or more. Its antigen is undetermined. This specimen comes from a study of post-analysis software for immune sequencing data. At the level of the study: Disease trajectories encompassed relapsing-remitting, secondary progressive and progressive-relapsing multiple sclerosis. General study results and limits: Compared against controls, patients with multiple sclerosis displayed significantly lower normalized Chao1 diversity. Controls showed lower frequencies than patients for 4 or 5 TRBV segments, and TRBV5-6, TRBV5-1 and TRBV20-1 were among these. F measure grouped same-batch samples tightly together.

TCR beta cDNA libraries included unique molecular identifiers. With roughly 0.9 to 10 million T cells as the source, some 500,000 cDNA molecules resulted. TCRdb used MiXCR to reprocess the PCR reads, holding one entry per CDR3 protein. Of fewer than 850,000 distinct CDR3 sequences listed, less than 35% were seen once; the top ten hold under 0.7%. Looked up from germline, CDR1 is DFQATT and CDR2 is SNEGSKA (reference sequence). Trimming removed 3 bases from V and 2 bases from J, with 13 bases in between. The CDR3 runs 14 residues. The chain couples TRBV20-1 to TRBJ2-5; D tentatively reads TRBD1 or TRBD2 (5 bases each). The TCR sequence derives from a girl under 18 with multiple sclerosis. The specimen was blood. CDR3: CSARPGLLQETQYF. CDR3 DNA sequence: TGCAGTGCTAGGCCGGGGCTTCTACAAGAGACCCAGTACTTC.